The 24 T cell receptor beta chains below were found in one sample sequenced in a study of cytomegalovirus exposure and HLA in healthy donors. The PCR had 60 Vbeta and 13 Jbeta primers. The data were produced by immunoSEQ multiplex PCR, yet TCRdb's version contains in-frame clones alone and is incomplete. The top ten clones hold 1.7% of a sample with 200,000 or so clones, approximately 80% of them seen once. The specimen was PBMCs. Receptor source: a man in his forties or fifties in good health and CMV-seronegative.

The chain is built from TRBV4-1 and TRBJ1-4; TRBD1 matches 12 bases. The CDR3 contains 16 residues. CDR1 is MGHRA, CDR2 YSYEKL, per germline. V lost 3 bases, J lost 7 bases, and 6 bases stayed unmatched. The chain's CDR3 is CASSQGQGARSEKLFF. The CDR3 DNA reads TGCGCCAGCAGCCAGGGACAGGGGGCGAGGAGTGAAAAACTGTTTTTT.

The rearrangement joins TRBV28 to TRBJ2-2, with 7 nucleotides matching TRBD2. CDR1 and CDR2 from the germline V gene are MDHEN and SYDVKM. The CDR3 has 15 amino acids. V shed 2 bases and J 4 bases; nucleotides not matched to a gene: 4. The CDR3 DNA reads as TGTGCCAGCAGTTTAGTTGCGGGAGTCACCGGGGAGCTGTTTTTT. This encodes CASSLVAGVTGELFF.

Regarding this clone: Other DNA sequences in this specimen translate into the identical CDR3. The J gene is TRBJ2-2, the V gene TRBV9; D remains unclear. The CDR3 contains 14 residues. V shed 0 bases and J shed 2 bases, with 5 bases lying between them. The germline V gene encodes CDR1 SGDLS and CDR2 YYNGEE. This CDR3 reads CASSVAPNTGELFF. The CDR3 DNA reads as TGTGCCAGCAGCGTAGCTCCTAACACCGGGGAGCTGTTTTTT. Looking up the rest from reference TRBV9 and TRBJ2-2 gives the full variable domain: DSGVTQTPKHLITATGQRVTLRCSPRSGDLSVYWYQQSLDQGLQFLIQYYNGEERAKGNILERFSAQQFPDLHSELNLSSLELGDSALYFCASSVAPNTGELFFGEGSRLTVL.

Remarks on this clone: One end of the junction does not line up with germline, which may come from a read error. V gene TRBV7-9 combines with J gene TRBJ1-1, with no clear D. CDR3 size: 14 residues. Germline assignment: CDR1 SEHNR and CDR2 FQNEAQ (reference sequence). The CDR3 coding sequence is TGTGCCAGCCGCTTCGAGCGCTCGGGCACTGAAGCTTTCTTT. It specifies CASRFERSGTEAFF.

The CDR3 is CASSTGLAGASYEQYF. Written as DNA, the CDR3 is TGTGCCAGCAGCACCGGACTAGCGGGTGCCTCCTACGAGCAGTACTTC. This chain links TRBV5-4 with TRBJ2-7; 11 positions match TRBD2. This CDR3 has 16 amino acids. Germline V gene data show CDR1 as SGHNT and CDR2 as YYREEE (reference sequence). V gave up 4 bases and J gave up 0 bases; unmatched junction bases: 6.

The rearrangement links TRBV7-3 to TRBJ2-7, with D possibly being TRBD2 (6 bases). CDR1 and CDR2 (germline): SGHTA, FQGTGA. There are 15 residues in the CDR3. Trimming removed 6 bases at V and 2 bases at J, with 17 bases between. CDR3 sequence: CASRSSGTGAYEQYF. DNA for the CDR3: TGTGCCAGCAGGTCCTCAGGGACGGGAGCCTACGAGCAGTACTTC.

This clone was observed a few times. The genes are TRBV9 and TRBJ2-3; 8 bases are a match to TRBD2. The ends lost 3 bases at V and 4 bases at J; junction bases unmatched: 1. The CDR3 sequence is 13 residues long. In germline, CDR1 is SGDLS, CDR2 YYNGEE. CDR3 amino acids: CASSGTSPDTQYF. The CDR3 DNA reads TGTGCCAGCAGCGGGACTAGCCCAGATACGCAGTATTTT.

The chain has TRBV15 and TRBJ1-4; 8 positions agree with TRBD1. V shed 8 bases, J shed 10 bases, and the junction held 6 bases outside the gene matches. CDR1 and CDR2 from the germline V gene are LNHNV and YYDKDF (reference sequence). This CDR3 is 12 amino acids long. The CDR3 loop reads CATRDRSGKLFF. For the CDR3, the DNA is TGTGCCACCCGGGACAGGAGTGGAAAACTGTTTTTT.

The CDR3 DNA reads TGCGCCAGCAGTTCAGGACTAGCGGGAGGGCCTTCTCACGAGCAGTACTTC. It is translated as CASSSGLAGGPSHEQYF. This sequence joins TRBV5-1 and TRBJ2-7, with 15 nucleotides matching TRBD2. This CDR3 comprises 17 residues. V was clipped by 5 bases and J by 5 bases; unmatched bases: 11. Germline lookup yields CDR1 SGHRS and CDR2 YFSETQ.

This clone was detected a few times. The V call is TRBV9, the J call TRBJ1-2; TRBD1 aligns across 7 bases. Germline CDR1 is SGDLS and CDR2 is YYNGEE. J lost 7 bases, V lost 4 bases, and 7 bases had no gene match. CDR3 length: 13 amino acids. The CDR3 nucleotides are TGTGCCAGCAGCCGGGACAGCGGAAGTGGCTACACCTTC. Its protein product is CASSRDSGSGYTF.

The chain is built from TRBV27 and TRBJ1-1, with 8 positions matching TRBD1. The CDR3 consists of 14 residues. The V segment lost 3 bases and the J segment 0 bases; nucleotides outside the gene matches: 0. Germline lookup yields CDR1 MNHEY and CDR2 SMNVEV (reference sequence). For the CDR3, the DNA is TGTGCCAGCAGTTTGACAGGGGTGAACACTGAAGCTTTCTTT. This codes for CASSLTGVNTEAFF.

The chain joins TRBV28 to TRBJ1-4, with D uncertain. The germline V and J ends were trimmed by 3 bases and 5 bases, with 10 bases remaining between them. The CDR3 runs to 14 residues. Germline V lookup: CDR1 MDHEN, CDR2 SYDVKM. The CDR3 DNA follows: TGTGCCAGCAGTTTGCGTCGGTTAAATGAAAAACTGTTTTTT. Protein: CASSLRRLNEKLFF.

This sequence joins TRBV4-1 and TRBJ1-3, with 8 bases aligning to TRBD1. CDR1 is MGHRA and CDR2 is YSYEKL in the germline V gene. This CDR3 has 15 amino acids. Trimming took 3 bases from V and 0 from J; bases not matched to a gene: 1. The CDR3 loop is CASSHTGGSGNTIYF. The CDR3 nucleotides are TGCGCCAGCAGCCATACAGGGGGCTCTGGAAACACCATATATTTT.

The chain is built from TRBV11-2 and TRBJ2-1; D is possibly TRBD2 (5 bases). V lost 1 base and J 7 bases, leaving 8 bases between the germline ends. The CDR3 consists of 13 residues. The germline CDR1 and CDR2 sequences are SGHAT and FQNNGV. DNA for the CDR3: TGTGCCAGCAGCTTAGCCCGAGGGAATGAGCAGTTCTTC. Protein: CASSLARGNEQFF. The full variable domain, with the rest looked up from reference TRBV11-2 and TRBJ2-1, is EAGVAQSPRYKIIEKRQSVAFWCNPISGHATLYWYQQILGQGPKLLIQFQNNGVVDDSQLPKDRFSAERLKGVDSTLKIQPAKLEDSAVYLCASSLARGNEQFFGPGTRLTVL.

The gene calls are TRBV2 and TRBJ2-7; D is possibly TRBD1 (5 bases). This CDR3 is built from 14 residues. Trimming took 10 bases from V and 0 from J, leaving 16 bases between them. Germline assignment: CDR1 SNHLY and CDR2 FYNNEI. CDR3 residues: CATSTREISYEQYF. In DNA, the CDR3 is TGTGCCACCTCGACCAGGGAAATCTCCTACGAGCAGTACTTC.

This clone was recorded a few times. The V gene is TRBV19, the J gene TRBJ2-7, with 8 bases aligning to TRBD1. The CDR3 is 14 residues long. V shed 3 bases, J shed 4 bases, and the junction held 5 bases outside the gene matches. The germline CDR1 and CDR2 sequences are LNHDA and SQIVND (reference sequence). The CDR3, as DNA: TGTGCCAGTAGTATTCGGACAGGGCAGTACGAGCAGTACTTC. Translated: CASSIRTGQYEQYF.

The rearrangement links TRBV29-1 to TRBJ1-2; D possibly corresponds to TRBD1 (6 bases). Germline CDR1 SQVTM, CDR2 ANQGSEA. Deletions cut 5 bases from V and 8 bases from J, with 9 bases between. The length of the CDR3 is 10 residues. The CDR3 DNA reads TGCAGCGTTCGAACAGGGGGCTACACCTTC. This encodes CSVRTGGYTF.

The genes are TRBV9 and TRBJ2-3; D uncertain. The length of the CDR3 is 14 residues. Trimming took 0 bases from V and 5 from J, leaving 10 bases between them. The germline V gene encodes CDR1 SGDLS and CDR2 YYNGEE. CDR3: CASSVDNAGDTQYF. For the CDR3, the DNA is TGTGCCAGCAGCGTAGATAATGCCGGAGATACGCAGTATTTT.

The J gene is TRBJ2-7, the V gene TRBV6-1; D is unresolved. CDR3 length equals 11 residues. Germline assignment: CDR1 MNHNS and CDR2 SASEGT. V was trimmed by 7 bases and J by 2 bases, leaving 6 bases between them. CDR3 coding DNA: TGTGCCAGCACCCAGGCCTACGAGCAGTACTTC. It translates to CASTQAYEQYF.

The rearrangement uses TRBV18 and TRBJ2-5, with TRBD1 matching 10 bases. The CDR3 runs 15 residues. Germline V CDR1 and CDR2: KGHSH, LQKENI. Trimming at V came to 3 bases and at J to 4 bases, leaving 5 bases not matched to a gene. CDR3 nucleotides: TGTGCCAGCTCACCGGGACAGGGGCCGGGAGAGACCCAGTACTTC. Translated, it gives CASSPGQGPGETQYF.

The genes are TRBV29-1 and TRBJ1-2; perhaps TRBD1 as D (5 bases). CDR1 is SQVTM, CDR2 ANQGSEA, per germline. V was pared by 3 bases and J by 8 bases, with 10 bases between. The CDR3 length is 11 residues. The CDR3 reads CSVDWGDGYTF. The CDR3 nucleotides read TGCAGCGTTGACTGGGGGGACGGCTACACCTTC.

The rearrangement joins TRBV5-4 to TRBJ2-7; 12 bases are shared with TRBD2. This CDR3 has 16 amino acids. V lost 4 bases to trimming and J lost 6 bases; unmatched junction nucleotides: 11. The germline CDR1 and CDR2 sequences are SGHNT and YYREEE (reference sequence). CDR3 residues: CASSGGGLAGPGEQYF. DNA for the CDR3: TGTGCCAGCAGCGGGGGAGGACTAGCGGGACCTGGCGAGCAGTACTTC.

About this clone: Compared with germline, one end of the junction differs, possibly owing to a read error. J is TRBJ2-2 and V is TRBV4-1; TRBD2 might be the D (6 bases). CDR1 MGHRA and CDR2 YSYEKL come from the germline V gene. The CDR3 is 13 amino acids. CDR3 loop: CASSQDPDSGRSF. DNA of the CDR3: TGCGCCAGCAGCCAAGATCCGGATAGCGGACGGTCTTTT.

The CDR3 reads CAISEGSGGTDTQYF. CDR3 sequence (DNA): TGTGCCATCAGTGAGGGGTCGGGGGGAACAGATACGCAGTATTTT. The chain joins TRBV10-3 to TRBJ2-3; 7 nucleotides agree with TRBD2. V gave up 2 bases and J gave up 3 bases; unmatched junction bases: 5. This CDR3 has 15 residues. CDR1 is ENHRY, CDR2 SYGVKD, per germline.